This TCR beta chain came from a study of T cell changes during pregnancy in multiple sclerosis. Repertoires were generated with immunoSEQ multiplex PCR, while TCRdb's copy carries only in-frame clones and drops some. The profile shows around 69,000 clones, 92% of them singletons. This clone has more than one count but fewer than ten. This sequence originates from a female donor with multiple sclerosis, enrolled in a pregnancy study. The sequencing used peripheral blood, collected in the first trimester of pregnancy.

The CDR3 here is CASSDSPTNEQFF. Here the CDR3 DNA reads TGTGCCAGCAGTGACTCTCCTACGAATGAGCAGTTCTTC. The chain combines TRBV6-4 with TRBJ2-1; no firm D call. Germline V gives CDR1 MRHNA, CDR2 SNTAGT. V lost 0 bases and J 7 bases, leaving 7 bases between the germline ends. The CDR3 is 13 amino acids.